The clone carrying this T cell receptor (beta chain) is medium-sized (0.01 to 0.1%). As yet, its antigen is unknown. CDR3 length: 16 residues. V shed 1 base and J 5 bases; nucleotides not matched to a gene: 11. The germline CDR1 and CDR2 sequences are SGHRS and YFSETQ. The PCR made use of 60 Vbeta and 13 Jbeta primers. The protocol was immunoSEQ multiplex PCR, while the TCRdb copy is restricted to in-frame clones and leaves out a portion. The repertoire holds 25,000 to 30,000 clones, with more than 55% as singletons. The data were obtained in a study of cytomegalovirus exposure and HLA in healthy donors. For the study at large: Of 398 genotyped donors, roughly 86% clustered with self-reported Caucasian donors.

Study results and caveats: Roughly uniform sequencing depth across donors was assumed, possibly incorrectly. According to a later analysis, donors in an Asian-associated ancestry cluster reportedly had fewer N-insertions than the approximately 670-donor mean. Under in vitro conditions, three CMV-associated chains were confirmed as specific for CMV antigens.

The sequenced sample consisted of PBMCs. The clonotype was recovered from a male donor in good health and CMV-seropositive. The V gene is TRBV5-1, the J gene TRBJ2-7; 8 bases map to TRBD1. Here the CDR3 DNA reads TGCGCCAGCAGCTTGAATCGGGCGACAGGGGCCCACGAGCAGTACTTC. It specifies CASSLNRATGAHEQYF.